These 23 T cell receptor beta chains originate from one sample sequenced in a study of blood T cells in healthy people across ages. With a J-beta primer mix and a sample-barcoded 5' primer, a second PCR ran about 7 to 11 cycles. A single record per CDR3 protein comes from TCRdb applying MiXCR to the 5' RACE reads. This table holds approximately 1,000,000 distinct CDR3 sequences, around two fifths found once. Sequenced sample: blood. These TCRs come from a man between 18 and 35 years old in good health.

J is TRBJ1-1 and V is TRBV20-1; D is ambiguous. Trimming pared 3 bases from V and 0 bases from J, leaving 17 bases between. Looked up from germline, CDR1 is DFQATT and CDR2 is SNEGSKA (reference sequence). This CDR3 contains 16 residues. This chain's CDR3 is CSASRFKGKMNTEAFF. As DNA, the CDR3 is TGCAGTGCTAGTCGGTTTAAGGGAAAAATGAACACTGAAGCTTTCTTT.

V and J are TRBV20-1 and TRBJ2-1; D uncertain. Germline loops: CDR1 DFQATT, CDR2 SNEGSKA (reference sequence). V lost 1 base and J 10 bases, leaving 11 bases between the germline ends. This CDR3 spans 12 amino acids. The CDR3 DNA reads TGCAGTGCTAGAGGTTCGATCGGAGAGCAGTTCTTC. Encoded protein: CSARGSIGEQFF.

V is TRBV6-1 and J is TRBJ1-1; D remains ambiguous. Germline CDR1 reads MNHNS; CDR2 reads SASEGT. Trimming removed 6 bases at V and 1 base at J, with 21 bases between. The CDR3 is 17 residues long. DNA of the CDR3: TGTGCCAGCAGCGAAAGGACGGTCCCAGGAGGGAACACTGAAGCTTTCTTT. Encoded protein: CASSERTVPGGNTEAFF.

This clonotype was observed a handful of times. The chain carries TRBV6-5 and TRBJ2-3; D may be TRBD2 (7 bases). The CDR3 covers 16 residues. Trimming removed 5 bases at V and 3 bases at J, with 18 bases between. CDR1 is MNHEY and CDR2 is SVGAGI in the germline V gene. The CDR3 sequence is CASSLRGGGGTDTQYF. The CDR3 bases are TGTGCCAGCAGTCTGAGGGGAGGGGGAGGGACAGATACGCAGTATTTT.

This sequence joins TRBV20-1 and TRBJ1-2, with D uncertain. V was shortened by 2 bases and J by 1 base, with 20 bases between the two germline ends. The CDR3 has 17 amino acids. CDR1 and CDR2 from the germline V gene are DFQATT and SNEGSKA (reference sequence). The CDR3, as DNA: TGCAGTGCTAGAAGGGCCAGCCTTGCCTCCGATAACTATGGCTACACCTTC. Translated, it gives CSARRASLASDNYGYTF.

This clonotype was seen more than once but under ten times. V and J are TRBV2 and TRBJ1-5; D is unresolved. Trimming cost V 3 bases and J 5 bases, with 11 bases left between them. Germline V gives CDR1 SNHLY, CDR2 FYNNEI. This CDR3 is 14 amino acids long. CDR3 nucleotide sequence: TGTGCCAGCAGTGATATCTCAGATTATCAGCCCCAGCATTTT. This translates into CASSDISDYQPQHF. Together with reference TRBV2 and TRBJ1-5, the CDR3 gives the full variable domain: EPEVTQTPSHQVTQMGQEVILRCVPISNHLYFYWYRQILGQKVEFLVSFYNNEISEKSEIFDDQFSVERPDGSNFTLKIRSTKLEDSAMYFCASSDISDYQPQHFGDGTRLSIL.

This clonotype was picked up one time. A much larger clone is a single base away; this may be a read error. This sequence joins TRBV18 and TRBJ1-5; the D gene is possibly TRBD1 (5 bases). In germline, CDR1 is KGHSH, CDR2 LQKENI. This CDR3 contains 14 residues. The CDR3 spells CASSRGSSNRPQHF. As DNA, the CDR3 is TGTGCCAGCTCTCGGGGGAGCAGCAATCGGCCCCAGCATTTT.

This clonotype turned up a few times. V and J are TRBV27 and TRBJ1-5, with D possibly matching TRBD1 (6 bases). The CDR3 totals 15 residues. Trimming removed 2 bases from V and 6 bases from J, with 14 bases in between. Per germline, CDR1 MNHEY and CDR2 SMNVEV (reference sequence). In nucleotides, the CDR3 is TGTGCCAGCAGTTTAAGAACAGGGTCGGCTCAGCCCCAGCATTTT. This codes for CASSLRTGSAQPQHF.

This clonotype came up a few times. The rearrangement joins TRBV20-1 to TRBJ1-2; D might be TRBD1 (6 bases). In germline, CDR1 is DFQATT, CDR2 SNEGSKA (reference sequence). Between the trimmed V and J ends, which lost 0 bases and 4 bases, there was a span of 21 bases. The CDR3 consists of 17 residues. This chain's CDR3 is CSARDEGGGDTAYGYTF. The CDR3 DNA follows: TGCAGTGCTAGAGATGAGGGGGGGGGAGACACGGCCTATGGCTACACCTTC.

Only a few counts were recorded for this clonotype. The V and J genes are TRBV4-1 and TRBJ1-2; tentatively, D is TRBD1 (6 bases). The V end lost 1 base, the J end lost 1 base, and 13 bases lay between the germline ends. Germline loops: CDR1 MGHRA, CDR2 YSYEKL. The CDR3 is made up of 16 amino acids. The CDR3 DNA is TGCGCCAGCAGCCAAGTGGTGACAGGAGATAACTATGGCTACACCTTC. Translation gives CASSQVVTGDNYGYTF.

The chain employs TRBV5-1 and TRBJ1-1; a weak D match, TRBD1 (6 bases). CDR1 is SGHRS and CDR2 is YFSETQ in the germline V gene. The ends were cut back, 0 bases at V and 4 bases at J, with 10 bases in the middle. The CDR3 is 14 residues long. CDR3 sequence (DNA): TGCGCCAGCAGCTTGGAAACAGGGAGCACTGAAGCTTTCTTT. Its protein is CASSLETGSTEAFF.

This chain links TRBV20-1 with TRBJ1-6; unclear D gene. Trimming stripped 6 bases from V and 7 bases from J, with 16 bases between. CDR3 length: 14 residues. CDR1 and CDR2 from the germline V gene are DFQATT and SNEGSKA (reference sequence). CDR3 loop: CSAPLSVRNSPLHF. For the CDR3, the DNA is TGCAGTGCCCCTCTATCAGTCAGGAATTCACCCCTCCACTTT.

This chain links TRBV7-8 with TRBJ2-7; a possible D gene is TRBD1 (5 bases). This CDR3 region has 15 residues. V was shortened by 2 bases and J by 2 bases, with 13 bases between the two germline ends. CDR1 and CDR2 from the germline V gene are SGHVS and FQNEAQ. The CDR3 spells CASSLTTAQTYEQYF. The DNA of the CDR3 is TGTGCCAGCAGCTTAACGACAGCGCAGACCTACGAGCAGTACTTC.

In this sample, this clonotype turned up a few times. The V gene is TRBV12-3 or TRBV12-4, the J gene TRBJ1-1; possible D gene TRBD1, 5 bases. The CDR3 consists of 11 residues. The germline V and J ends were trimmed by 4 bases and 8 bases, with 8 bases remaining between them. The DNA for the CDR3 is TGTGCCAGCAGTTCGCAGGGCGAAGCTTTCTTT. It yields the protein CASSSQGEAFF.

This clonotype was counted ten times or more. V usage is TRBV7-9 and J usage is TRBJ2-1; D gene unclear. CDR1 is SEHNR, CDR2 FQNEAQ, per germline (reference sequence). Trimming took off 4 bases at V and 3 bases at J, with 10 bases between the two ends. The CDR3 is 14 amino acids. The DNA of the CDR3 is TGTGCCAGCAGCTCCGAAGACCGCTACAATGAGCAGTTCTTC. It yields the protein CASSSEDRYNEQFF. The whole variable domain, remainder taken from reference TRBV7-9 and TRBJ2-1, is DTGVSQNPRHKITKRGQNVTFRCDPISEHNRLYWYRQTLGQGPEFLTYFQNEAQLEKSRLLSDRFSAERPKGSFSTLEIQRTEQGDSAMYLCASSSEDRYNEQFFGPGTRLTVL.

The CDR3, as DNA: TGCAGTGCTAGAGTTCTAGCGGGGGGCCTGGAGACCCAGTACTTC. Translating gives CSARVLAGGLETQYF. J is TRBJ2-5 and V is TRBV20-1; 11 bases align to TRBD2. The CDR3 is 15 residues long. Germline lookup yields CDR1 DFQATT and CDR2 SNEGSKA (reference sequence). Trimming removed 1 base from V and 5 bases from J; junction bases left unmatched: 6.

The CDR3 DNA reads as TGTGCCAGCTCACCTGGGGGGGCAGTCTACGAGCAGTACTTC. Translating it yields CASSPGGAVYEQYF. The chain has TRBV18 and TRBJ2-7, with a weak D call TRBD2 (7 bases). The V gene lost 3 bases and the J gene lost 3 bases, with 12 bases spanning the gap. The CDR3 runs 14 residues. Germline V CDR1 and CDR2: KGHSH, LQKENI.

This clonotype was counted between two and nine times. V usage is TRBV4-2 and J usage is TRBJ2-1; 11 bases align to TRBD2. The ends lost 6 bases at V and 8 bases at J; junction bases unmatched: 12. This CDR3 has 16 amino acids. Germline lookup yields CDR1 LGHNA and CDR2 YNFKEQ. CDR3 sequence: CASSHGIAGGPDEQFF. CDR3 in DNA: TGTGCCAGCAGTCACGGCATAGCGGGGGGGCCAGATGAGCAGTTCTTC.

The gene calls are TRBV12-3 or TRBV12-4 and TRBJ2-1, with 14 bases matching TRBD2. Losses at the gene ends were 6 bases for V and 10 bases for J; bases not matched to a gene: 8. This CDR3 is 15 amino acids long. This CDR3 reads CASSLTSGGAQEQFF. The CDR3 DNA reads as TGTGCCAGCAGCCTGACTAGCGGGGGGGCCCAAGAGCAGTTCTTC.

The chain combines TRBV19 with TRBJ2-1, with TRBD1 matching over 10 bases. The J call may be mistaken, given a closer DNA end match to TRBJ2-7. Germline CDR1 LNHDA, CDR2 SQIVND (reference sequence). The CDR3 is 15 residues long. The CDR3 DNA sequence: TGTGCCAGTAGTCCCCGGGACAGGGGCTTGAATGAGCAGTACTTC. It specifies CASSPRDRGLNEQYF.

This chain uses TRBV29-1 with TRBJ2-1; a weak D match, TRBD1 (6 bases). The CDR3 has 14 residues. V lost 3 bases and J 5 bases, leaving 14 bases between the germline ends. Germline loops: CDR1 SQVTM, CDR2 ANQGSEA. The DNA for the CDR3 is TGCAGCGTTGACTACGGAAGGGGGAACAATGAGCAGTTCTTC. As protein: CSVDYGRGNNEQFF.

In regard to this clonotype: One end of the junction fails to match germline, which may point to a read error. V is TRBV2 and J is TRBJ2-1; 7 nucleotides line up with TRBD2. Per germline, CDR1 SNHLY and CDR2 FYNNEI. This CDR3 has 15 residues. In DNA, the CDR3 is TGTGCCAGCAGTCGGCCGCGGGGGACCTACAATGTGCAGTTCTTC. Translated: CASSRPRGTYNVQFF.

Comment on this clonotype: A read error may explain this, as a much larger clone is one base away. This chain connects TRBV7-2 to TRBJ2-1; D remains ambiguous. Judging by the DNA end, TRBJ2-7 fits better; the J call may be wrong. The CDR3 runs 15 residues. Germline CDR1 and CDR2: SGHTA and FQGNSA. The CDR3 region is CASSLGAATYNEQYF. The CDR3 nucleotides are TGTGCCAGCAGCTTAGGGGCAGCCACCTACAATGAGCAGTACTTC.